This T cell receptor beta chain was identified during a study of T cell repertoires in cytomegalovirus infection. Study observations and caveats: What dominated the ex vivo response were HLA-C-restricted CMV-specific TCR beta clonotypes.

TCRdb ran MiXCR on the reads and lists one entry per CDR3 protein. The repertoire holds hundreds of thousands of distinct CDR3 sequences, more than 20% seen once, with less than 9.5% in the top ten. Trimming pared 2 bases from V and 7 bases from J, leaving 18 bases between. Germline CDR1 and CDR2: SEHNR and FQNEAQ (reference sequence). The CDR3 extends over 16 amino acids. To note about this clonotype: Antigen: not known.

J is TRBJ1-5 and V is TRBV7-9; a weak D match, TRBD1 (6 bases). This clonotype originated in a human donor in good health (CMV status not recorded). Some clones in this sample may be carry-over from other donors' samples. The source material was CD8+ T cells from PBMCs. The CDR3 bases are TGTGCCAGCAGCTTATCGACAGGAAGGGGCGAGCAGCCCCAGCATTTT. Protein sequence: CASSLSTGRGEQPQHF.